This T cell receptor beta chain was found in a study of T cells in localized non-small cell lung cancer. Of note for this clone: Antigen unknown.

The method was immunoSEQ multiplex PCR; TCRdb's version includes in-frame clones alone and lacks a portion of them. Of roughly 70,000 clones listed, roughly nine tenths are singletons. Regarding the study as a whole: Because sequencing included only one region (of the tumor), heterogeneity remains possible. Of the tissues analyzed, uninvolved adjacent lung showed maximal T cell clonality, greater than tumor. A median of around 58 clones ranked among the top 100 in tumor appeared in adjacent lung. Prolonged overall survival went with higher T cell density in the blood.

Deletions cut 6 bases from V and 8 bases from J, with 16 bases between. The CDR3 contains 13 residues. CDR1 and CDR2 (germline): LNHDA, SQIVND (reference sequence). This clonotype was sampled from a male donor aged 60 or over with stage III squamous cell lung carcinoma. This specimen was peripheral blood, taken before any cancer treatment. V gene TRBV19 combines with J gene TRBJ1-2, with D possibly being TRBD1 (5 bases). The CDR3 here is CASSVTVGEGYTF. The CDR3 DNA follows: TGTGCCAGTAGCGTCACTGTAGGGGAGGGCTACACCTTC.